The next 24 T cell receptor beta chains were all read from a single sample in a study of blood T cell repertoires in COVID-19. Data came from immunoSEQ multiplex PCR; TCRdb stores just in-frame clones and leaves some out. Among around 400,000 clones listed, around 86% were seen once. The specimen sequenced was PBMCs or T cells enriched from blood (not recorded which). Every receptor here comes from a woman aged 50 to 60 who had recovered from COVID-19.

J is TRBJ2-1 and V is TRBV7-8; maybe TRBD2 (5 bases). Trimming took off 3 bases at V and 4 bases at J, with 13 bases between the two ends. From germline, CDR1 is SGHVS and CDR2 FQNEAQ. The CDR3 covers 15 residues. For the CDR3, the DNA is TGTGCCAGCAGCTTTACTAGTTGGTGGTACAATGAGCAGTTCTTC. It translates to CASSFTSWWYNEQFF. Variable domain in full (rest from reference TRBV7-8 and TRBJ2-1): GAGVSQSPRYKVAKRGQDVALRCDPISGHVSLFWYQQALGQGPEFLTYFQNEAQLDKSGLPSDRFFAERPEGSVSTLKIQRTQQEDSAVYLCASSFTSWWYNEQFFGPGTRLTVL.

This rearrangement joins TRBV18 to TRBJ1-3; unclear D gene. This CDR3 contains 17 residues. Germline values: CDR1 KGHSH, CDR2 LQKENI. Trimming removed 0 bases from V and 0 bases from J, with 12 bases in between. CDR3 coding DNA: TGTGCCAGCTCACCACCTCGGTACCCCGACTCTGGAAACACCATATATTTT. This sequence encodes CASSPPRYPDSGNTIYF.

This chain joins TRBV5-6 and TRBJ1-2; 9 positions match TRBD1. Germline loops: CDR1 SGHDT, CDR2 YYEEEE. Unmatched junction bases numbered 11, after V lost 0 bases and J lost 8 bases. The CDR3 loop spans 16 amino acids. The CDR3 DNA sequence: TGTGCCAGCAGCTTGGAAGGGACAGGGTTGGTCGCAGGCTACACCTTC. It codes for CASSLEGTGLVAGYTF.

This clone was found a few times. The V and J genes are TRBV9 and TRBJ2-7; 9 bases are a match to TRBD1. CDR1 is SGDLS and CDR2 is YYNGEE in the germline V gene. This CDR3 contains 15 residues. Losses at the gene ends were 4 bases for V and 3 bases for J; bases not matched to a gene: 8. CDR3: CASSRTTGGIYEQYF. CDR3 nucleotide sequence: TGTGCCAGCAGCCGAACGACAGGGGGAATCTACGAGCAGTACTTC. The variable domain in full, with the rest retrieved from reference TRBV9 and TRBJ2-7, is DSGVTQTPKHLITATGQRVTLRCSPRSGDLSVYWYQQSLDQGLQFLIQYYNGEERAKGNILERFSAQQFPDLHSELNLSSLELGDSALYFCASSRTTGGIYEQYFGPGTRLTVT.

V is TRBV19 and J is TRBJ1-2; the match to TRBD1 covers 7 bases. The CDR3 runs to 15 residues. Germline V CDR1 and CDR2: LNHDA, SQIVND (reference sequence). Trimming removed 1 base from V and 0 bases from J; junction bases left unmatched: 2. Written as DNA, the CDR3 is TGTGCCAGTAGTATAGGGGACAGAACTAACTATGGCTACACCTTC. The encoded protein is CASSIGDRTNYGYTF.

The V and J genes are TRBV2 and TRBJ1-1, with D uncertain. Trimming took off 6 bases at V and 10 bases at J, with 15 bases between the two ends. The CDR3 sequence is 12 residues long. Looked up from germline, CDR1 is SNHLY and CDR2 is FYNNEI. The CDR3, as DNA: TGTGCCAGCAGCCCAGGCAGCTTCGGAGCTTTCTTT. Its protein is CASSPGSFGAFF.

This chain connects TRBV5-1 to TRBJ2-5, with D possibly matching TRBD1 (5 bases). V shed 0 bases and J shed 2 bases, with 11 bases lying between them. Germline-derived CDR1 and CDR2 are SGHRS and YFSETQ. The CDR3 covers 15 residues. The CDR3 reads CASSLGPGQQETQYF. As DNA, the CDR3 is TGCGCCAGCAGCTTGGGCCCAGGACAACAAGAGACCCAGTACTTC.

This chain connects TRBV6-5 to TRBJ1-2; no clear D gene. The CDR3 is 14 residues long. The V gene's germline CDR1 is MNHEY and CDR2 SVGAGI. The germline V and J ends were trimmed by 3 bases and 14 bases, with 22 bases remaining between them. CDR3 residues: CASSYPTQLLPITF. The CDR3 DNA is TGTGCCAGCAGTTATCCTACACAGCTTCTCCCTATAACCTTC.

The chain links TRBV7-9 to TRBJ1-2; perhaps TRBD1 as D (5 bases). CDR3 length equals 15 residues. Trimming pared 6 bases from V and 4 bases from J, leaving 18 bases between. CDR1 SEHNR and CDR2 FQNEAQ come from the germline V gene (reference sequence). The CDR3 nucleotides read TGTGCCAGCAGGCCCGCCCGGGGGGACTTCTATGGCTACACCTTC. It translates to CASRPARGDFYGYTF.

Ten or more counts support this clone. The chain is built from TRBV7-2 and TRBJ2-5; tentative D call: TRBD1 (5 bases). This CDR3 has 13 residues. Trimming cost V 5 bases and J 2 bases, with 9 bases left between them. Germline V gene lookup returns CDR1 SGHTA and CDR2 FQGNSA. The CDR3 DNA follows: TGTGCCAGCAGCCGAGACAGACAAGAGACCCAGTACTTC. It codes for CASSRDRQETQYF.

This clone has just one count. The chain is built from TRBV3-1 (or the pseudogene TRBV3-2) and TRBJ2-7; D perhaps matches TRBD2 (5 bases). Trimming took 1 base from V and 7 from J, leaving 11 bases between them. CDR3 size: 13 residues. From germline, CDR1 is LGHDT and CDR2 YNNKEL (reference sequence). The CDR3 DNA sequence: TGTGCCAGCAGCCAAGTTTCCCCGGGGGAGCAGTACTTC. Amino acids: CASSQVSPGEQYF.

This clone has only a few counts. The chain links TRBV5-1 to TRBJ2-1; tentative D call: TRBD1 (5 bases). V shed 7 bases and J shed 7 bases, with 21 bases lying between them. Germline V lookup: CDR1 SGHRS, CDR2 YFSETQ. The CDR3 sequence is 15 residues long. The CDR3 bases are TGCGCCAGCTCAGACGACAGAAAAGATGTGAATGAGCAGTTCTTC. Its protein product is CASSDDRKDVNEQFF. Full variable domain (outside the CDR3, taken from reference TRBV5-1 and TRBJ2-1): KAGVTQTPRYLIKTRGQQVTLSCSPISGHRSVSWYQQTPGQGLQFLFEYFSETQRNKGNFPGRFSGRQFSNSRSEMNVSTLELGDSALYLCASSDDRKDVNEQFFGPGTRLTVL.

This sequence joins TRBV4-1 and TRBJ1-1, with D possibly being TRBD1 (5 bases). Trimming pared 3 bases from V and 5 bases from J, leaving 16 bases between. Germline assignment: CDR1 MGHRA and CDR2 YSYEKL. This CDR3 is built from 15 residues. CDR3 region: CASSQTQGTLTEAFF. The CDR3 DNA sequence: TGCGCCAGCAGCCAGACTCAGGGTACGCTTACTGAAGCTTTCTTT.

Of note for this clone: The junction shows a germline mismatch at one end, possibly a read error. The gene calls are TRBV7-8 and TRBJ1-2, with D hard to call. The CDR3 is 15 residues long. From germline, CDR1 is SGHVS and CDR2 FQNEAQ. CDR3 sequence: CASTLEEAANYGYTF. The CDR3 nucleotides are TGTGCCAGCACCTTAGAGGAGGCTGCTAACTATGGCTACACCTTC.

The chain carries TRBV7-2 and TRBJ1-3; D ambiguous. The V end was cut by 6 bases, the J end by 0 bases, with 12 bases between. CDR1 is SGHTA and CDR2 is FQGNSA in the germline V gene. The CDR3 is 15 residues long. The CDR3 here is CASRHTVNSGNTIYF. CDR3 sequence (DNA): TGTGCCAGCAGACACACAGTCAACTCTGGAAACACCATATATTTT.

This chain uses TRBV7-9 with TRBJ1-4, with D possibly TRBD1 on 6 matching bases. V shed 1 base and J shed 8 bases, with 11 bases lying between them. Germline-derived CDR1 and CDR2 are SEHNR and FQNEAQ (reference sequence). CDR3 size: 14 residues. CDR3 bases: TGTGCCAGCAGCTTAGAACAGGGCACGGAAAAACTGTTTTTT. Its translation: CASSLEQGTEKLFF.

The chain has TRBV5-6 and TRBJ2-2, with D hard to call. This CDR3 spans 14 amino acids. Germline V gives CDR1 SGHDT, CDR2 YYEEEE. V shed 1 base and J shed 3 bases, with 7 bases lying between them. The CDR3 loop is CASSLLGDTGELFF. For the CDR3, the DNA is TGTGCCAGCAGCTTGTTGGGCGACACCGGGGAGCTGTTTTTT.

The V gene is TRBV18, the J gene TRBJ1-4; tentative D call: TRBD1 (5 bases). The CDR3 covers 16 residues. Trimming pared 4 bases from V and 0 bases from J, leaving 12 bases between. CDR1 and CDR2 from the germline V gene are KGHSH and LQKENI. CDR3 sequence (DNA): TGTGCCAGCTCACGGACAACTATTTCAACTAATGAAAAACTGTTTTTT. Protein sequence: CASSRTTISTNEKLFF.

This chain links TRBV5-5 with TRBJ1-5, with D unclear. V lost 5 bases and J 5 bases, leaving 11 bases between the germline ends. CDR3 length: 13 amino acids. The germline V gene encodes CDR1 SGHKS and CDR2 YYEKEE (reference sequence). The CDR3 here is CASRSTGDQPQHF. CDR3 nucleotide sequence: TGTGCCAGCAGATCCACGGGTGATCAGCCCCAGCATTTT.

The genes are TRBV5-4 and TRBJ1-2; D call uncertain. CDR1 is SGHNT and CDR2 is YYREEE in the germline V gene (reference sequence). The ends were cut back, 4 bases at V and 4 bases at J, with 11 bases in the middle. The length of the CDR3 is 13 residues. The CDR3 loop reads CASSSATVYGYTF. In DNA, the CDR3 is TGTGCCAGCAGCAGTGCTACAGTCTATGGCTACACCTTC. The full variable domain, with the rest looked up from reference TRBV5-4 and TRBJ1-2, is ETGVTQSPTHLIKTRGQQVTLRCSSQSGHNTVSWYQQALGQGPQFIFQYYREEENGRGNFPPRFSGLQFPNYSSELNVNALELDDSALYLCASSSATVYGYTFGSGTRLTVV.

In its sample, this clone was seen once. The chain joins TRBV2 to TRBJ2-1; 11 bases match TRBD1. V was clipped by 8 bases and J by 7 bases; unmatched bases: 7. The CDR3 sequence is 14 residues long. The germline V gene has CDR1 SNHLY and CDR2 FYNNEI. CDR3 DNA: TGTGCCAGCCGGACAGGGGGCGATAGGAATGAGCAGTTCTTC. This sequence encodes CASRTGGDRNEQFF.

The chain links TRBV2 to TRBJ1-5; the match to TRBD1 covers 8 bases. Germline-derived CDR1 and CDR2 are SNHLY and FYNNEI. V shed 8 bases, J shed 4 bases, and the junction held 10 bases outside the gene matches. The CDR3 contains 15 residues. CDR3 amino acids: CASAIRGLGNQPQHF. The DNA of the CDR3 is TGTGCCAGCGCCATCAGGGGGCTTGGGAATCAGCCCCAGCATTTT.

The CDR3 loop reads CASSANSRGGTEAFF. CDR3 DNA sequence: TGTGCCAGCAGCGCAAACTCCAGGGGCGGGACTGAAGCTTTCTTT. The rearrangement uses TRBV5-4 and TRBJ1-1; D is possibly TRBD1 (6 bases). The germline V gene encodes CDR1 SGHNT and CDR2 YYREEE (reference sequence). Trimming pared 4 bases from V and 5 bases from J, leaving 18 bases between. The CDR3 covers 15 residues.

The chain joins TRBV7-9 to TRBJ2-7; TRBD1 matches at 7 bases. The CDR3 runs 15 residues. Germline V gives CDR1 SEHNR, CDR2 FQNEAQ (reference sequence). V lost 6 bases and J lost 1; bases outside the gene matches: 9. For the CDR3, the DNA is TGTGCCAGCAGACCTACAGGGGTTTATTCCTACGAGCAGTACTTC. Residues: CASRPTGVYSYEQYF.